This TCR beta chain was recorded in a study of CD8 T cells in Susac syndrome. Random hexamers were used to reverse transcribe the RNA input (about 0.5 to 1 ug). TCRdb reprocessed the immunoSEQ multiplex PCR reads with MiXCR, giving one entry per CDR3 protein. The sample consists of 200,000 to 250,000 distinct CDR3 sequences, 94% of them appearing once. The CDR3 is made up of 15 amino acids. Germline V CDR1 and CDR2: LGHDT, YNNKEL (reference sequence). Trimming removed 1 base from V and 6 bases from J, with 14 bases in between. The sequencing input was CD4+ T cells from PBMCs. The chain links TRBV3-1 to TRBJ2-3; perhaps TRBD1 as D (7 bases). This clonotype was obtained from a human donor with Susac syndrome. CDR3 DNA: TGTGCCAGCAGCCAAGTCCAGGGGGAGGTGGATACGCAGTATTTT. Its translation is CASSQVQGEVDTQYF.